This T cell receptor beta chain was sequenced in a study of radiotherapy plus CTLA-4 blockade in lung cancer. Turning to the study itself: Around 18% of enrolled patients responded objectively, and 31% had disease control.

The protocol was immunoSEQ multiplex PCR, while the TCRdb copy is restricted to in-frame clones and leaves out a portion. This repertoire shows tens of thousands of clones, about 79% found once; its top ten account for about a sixth. Germline V gene lookup returns CDR1 LGHNA and CDR2 YNFKEQ. The CDR3 is 17 amino acids. The V end was cut by 0 bases, the J end by 0 bases, with 9 bases between. The sample holds one count of this clone. The rearrangement joins TRBV4-2 to TRBJ2-6; D is uncertain. The sequences come from peripheral blood, collected from a patient treated with radiotherapy plus ipilimumab. The origin of this receptor is a human donor with non-small cell lung cancer that progressed on radiotherapy plus ipilimumab. CDR3 nucleotide sequence: TGTGCCAGCAGCCAAGAATCGGTCCTCTCTGGGGCCAACGTCCTGACTTTC. Translating it yields CASSQESVLSGANVLTF.